This entry lists 4 T cell receptor beta chains sequenced from one sample in a study of T cell responses to AZD1222 COVID-19 vaccine. Generated by immunoSEQ multiplex PCR, the TCRdb table keeps only in-frame clones and is missing some. Here the sample spans under 130,000 clones, 91% being singletons. The sequences come from peripheral blood, collected on day 0 of AZD1222 vaccination. The receptors stem from an adult in good health.

The chain couples TRBV11-3 to TRBJ1-5, with 8 bases matching TRBD1. The CDR3 has 14 amino acids. The germline V gene encodes CDR1 SGHNT and CDR2 YENEEA. The ends lost 6 bases at V and 7 bases at J; junction bases unmatched: 8. The chain's CDR3 is CASRPAGGRQPQHF. The CDR3 nucleotides are TGTGCCAGCAGGCCAGCAGGGGGCCGACAGCCCCAGCATTTT.

The CDR3 reads CASSWALDARYGYTF. The CDR3, as DNA: TGTGCCAGCAGCTGGGCCCTCGACGCGCGCTATGGCTACACCTTC. V is TRBV7-8 and J is TRBJ1-2, with D hard to call. The germline gives CDR1 SGHVS, CDR2 FQNEAQ. V was pared by 4 bases and J by 4 bases, with 16 bases between. The CDR3 sequence is 15 residues long.

The rearrangement links TRBV28 to TRBJ2-2; tentatively, D is TRBD1 or TRBD2 (6 bases each). Trimming removed 3 bases from V and 6 bases from J, with 17 bases in between. Looked up from germline, CDR1 is MDHEN and CDR2 is SYDVKM. The CDR3 has 16 residues. Here the CDR3 reads CASSFSGAVIPGELFF. DNA for the CDR3: TGTGCCAGCAGTTTCTCGGGGGCTGTTATCCCCGGGGAGCTGTTTTTT.

The chain carries TRBV7-9 and TRBJ1-2; D is perhaps TRBD1 (6 bases). V lost 5 bases to trimming and J lost 8 bases, with 18 bases between them. The CDR3 has 14 amino acids. Germline-derived CDR1 and CDR2 are SEHNR and FQNEAQ (reference sequence). CDR3 DNA: TGTGCCAGCAGCCGTTTGACCACAGGGCAGGGCTACACCTTC. This codes for CASSRLTTGQGYTF.